This T cell receptor (beta chain) is drawn from a study of blood T cell repertoires in COVID-19. Methods used by the authors: Researchers report that nucleated cell counts were estimated from reference gene primer amplification. Profiled with immunoSEQ multiplex PCR; TCRdb holds only in-frame clones, not every one. V and J calls and clone size are copied from that table; D and trimming were computed from the DNA. The sample shows 60,000 to 75,000 clones, 60% to 85% of them seen only once. Germline CDR1 LNHDA, CDR2 SQIVND (reference sequence). V lost 10 bases and J lost 8; bases outside the gene matches: 12. The CDR3 length is 15 residues.

The TCR originated in a woman of 80 years or more with acute or convalescent COVID-19. The chain carries TRBV19 and TRBJ1-4; 11 nucleotides line up with TRBD1. Sequenced sample: peripheral blood. The CDR3 bases are TGTGCCACTTCCAAGGTGGGGACAGGGGGAGAAAAACTGTTTTTT. Protein: CATSKVGTGGEKLFF.